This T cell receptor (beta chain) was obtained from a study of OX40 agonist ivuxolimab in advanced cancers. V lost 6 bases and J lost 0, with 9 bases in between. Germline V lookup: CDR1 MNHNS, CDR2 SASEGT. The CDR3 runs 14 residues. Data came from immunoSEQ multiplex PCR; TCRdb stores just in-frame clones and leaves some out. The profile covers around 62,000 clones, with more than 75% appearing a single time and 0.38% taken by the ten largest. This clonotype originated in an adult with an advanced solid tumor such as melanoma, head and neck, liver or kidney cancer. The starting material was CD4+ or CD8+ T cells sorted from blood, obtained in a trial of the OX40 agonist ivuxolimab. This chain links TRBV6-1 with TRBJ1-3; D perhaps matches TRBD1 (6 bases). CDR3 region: CASSRTVSGNTIYF. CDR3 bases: TGTGCCAGCAGCCGGACAGTCTCTGGAAACACCATATATTTT.